These 9 T cell receptor beta chains were all obtained from the same sample, sequenced in a study of shared clonotypes between healthy human individuals. Some clones are missing from TCRdb's copy, which holds only in-frame ones; the method was immunoSEQ multiplex PCR. This table holds around 1.6 million clones, 98% found once. The sample was naive CD4+ T cells sorted from blood. Subset noted: CD45RA+ positively selected. These receptor sequences come from a man aged 25-45 years in good health.

This chain uses TRBV28 with TRBJ2-1, with 11 bases matching TRBD1. CDR1 MDHEN and CDR2 SYDVKM come from the germline V gene. This CDR3 has 15 amino acids. V was clipped by 4 bases and J by 6 bases; unmatched bases: 5. The CDR3 loop reads CASSSPGTGGNEQFF. In DNA form, the CDR3 reads TGTGCCAGCAGTTCTCCCGGGACAGGGGGCAATGAGCAGTTCTTC.

The rearrangement uses TRBV11-1 and TRBJ2-5; TRBD1 aligns across 7 bases. The CDR3 totals 18 residues. Germline assignment: CDR1 SGHAT and CDR2 FQDESV (reference sequence). V was clipped by 5 bases and J by 5 bases; unmatched bases: 20. The CDR3 sequence: CASSLRLTTGTNIETQYF. In DNA, the CDR3 is TGTGCCAGCAGCCTTAGGCTAACGACAGGGACGAATATTGAGACCCAGTACTTC.

As DNA, the CDR3 is TGTGCCAGCTCACCACCGGGTTTGGACGGAAACATTCAGTACTTC. Translation: CASSPPGLDGNIQYF. The V call is TRBV18, the J call TRBJ2-4; unclear D gene. This CDR3 is 15 amino acids long. Germline CDR1 and CDR2: KGHSH and LQKENI. The germline V and J ends were trimmed by 0 bases and 6 bases, with 12 bases remaining between them.

The rearrangement uses TRBV6-6 and TRBJ1-5; D is perhaps TRBD1 (5 bases). V lost 8 bases to trimming and J lost 2 bases, with 16 bases between them. Germline CDR1 and CDR2: MNHNY and SVGAGI (reference sequence). The CDR3 has 15 amino acids. The CDR3 loop is CASADAGYRNQPQHF. The CDR3 DNA reads as TGTGCCAGCGCGGACGCAGGGTATCGCAATCAGCCCCAGCATTTT.

As DNA, the CDR3 is TGTGCCAGCACCCCCTCGGGACGGACGAACACTGAAGCTTTCTTT. Its protein is CASTPSGRTNTEAFF. The chain links TRBV7-2 to TRBJ1-1; maybe TRBD1 (5 bases). Germline CDR1 is SGHTA and CDR2 is FQGNSA. Trimming took 7 bases from V and 1 from J, leaving 16 bases between them. CDR3 length: 15 residues.

In its sample, this clone was seen once. Other DNA sequences in this sample translate to the same CDR3. The chain is built from TRBV7-2 and TRBJ2-7, with 12 bases identical to TRBD2. The junction had 3 bases not matched to a gene; V was cut back by 4 bases and J by 2 bases. The CDR3 loop spans 15 amino acids. Per germline, CDR1 SGHTA and CDR2 FQGNSA. The CDR3 spells CASSYRLAGAYEQYF. The CDR3 DNA is TGTGCCAGCAGCTATAGACTAGCGGGAGCCTACGAGCAGTACTTC.

The chain couples TRBV2 to TRBJ1-4; D ambiguous. The CDR3 consists of 15 residues. V shed 7 bases and J shed 8 bases, with 20 bases lying between them. Germline V CDR1 and CDR2: SNHLY, FYNNEI. The CDR3 DNA reads as TGTGCCAGCACTAACACTAACACTTTTTCCGAAAAACTGTTTTTT. As protein: CASTNTNTFSEKLFF. The full variable domain, its missing parts supplied by reference TRBV2 and TRBJ1-4, is EPEVTQTPSHQVTQMGQEVILRCVPISNHLYFYWYRQILGQKVEFLVSFYNNEISEKSEIFDDQFSVERPDGSNFTLKIRSTKLEDSAMYFCASTNTNTFSEKLFFGSGTQLSVL.

The chain joins TRBV5-1 to TRBJ2-7, with 7 bases identical to TRBD2. Germline values: CDR1 SGHRS, CDR2 YFSETQ. There are 14 residues in the CDR3. V lost 4 bases and J lost 0; bases outside the gene matches: 4. This chain's CDR3 is CASSQRDPSYEQYF. The CDR3 DNA reads TGCGCCAGCAGCCAGCGGGACCCCTCCTACGAGCAGTACTTC. Supplemented by reference TRBV5-1 and TRBJ2-7, the full variable domain reads KAGVTQTPRYLIKTRGQQVTLSCSPISGHRSVSWYQQTPGQGLQFLFEYFSETQRNKGNFPGRFSGRQFSNSRSEMNVSTLELGDSALYLCASSQRDPSYEQYFGPGTRLTVT.

The chain couples TRBV7-2 to TRBJ2-7; D not resolved. V lost 6 bases, J lost 2 bases, and 8 bases lay in between. The CDR3 covers 12 residues. Germline CDR1 SGHTA, CDR2 FQGNSA. The CDR3 DNA is TGTGCCAGCAGAGCCAGCACCTACGAGCAGTACTTC. It yields the protein CASRASTYEQYF.